Listed here is a single T cell receptor beta chain. Antigen: not known. The repertoire was sequenced with immunoSEQ multiplex PCR; TCRdb's copy has only in-frame clones and lacks some. The profile covers 100,000 to 120,000 clones, with roughly 70% appearing a single time and roughly a quarter taken by the ten largest. These data are taken from a study of shared clonotypes between healthy human individuals. Whole-study results and caveats: When naive CD4 clonotypes were compared across a few donors, 4% to 6.5% were shared.

Germline loops: CDR1 SGHRS, CDR2 YFSETQ. There are 15 residues in the CDR3. J gave up 4 bases and V 5 bases, and 3 bases lay outside the gene matches. The specimen sequenced was memory CD8+ T cells sorted from blood. Subset noted: CD45RO+ cells pooled with CCR7-negative TemRA cells. The source of this sequence is a woman aged 25-40 years in good health. The V and J genes are TRBV5-1 and TRBJ2-1; 13 positions agree with TRBD2. The CDR3 is CASSRTSGRYNEQFF. CDR3 sequence (DNA): TGCGCCAGCAGTCGGACTAGCGGGAGATACAATGAGCAGTTCTTC.